The 2 T cell receptor beta chains given below trace back to one sample, sequenced in a study of T cells in Graves' hyperthyroidism and ophthalmopathy. Researchers took RNA transcripts and amplified the TCR beta CDR3 regions from them. Initially, a first-round RT-PCR of the TCR CDR3 employed the HTBI primer set. A single record per CDR3 protein comes from TCRdb applying MiXCR to the multiplex PCR reads. The sample yields roughly 380,000 distinct CDR3 sequences, roughly 20% seen once. Material: blood. These receptors were taken from a woman in her thirties or forties with Graves' ophthalmopathy.

This clonotype was observed a handful of times. The chain recombines TRBV15 with TRBJ2-5, with 9 bases aligning to TRBD2. From germline, CDR1 is LNHNV and CDR2 YYDKDF (reference sequence). With 1 base clipped from V and 2 bases from J, the junction kept 2 bases outside the gene matches. CDR3 size: 15 residues. Here the CDR3 reads CATSRAAGGQETQYF. The CDR3 DNA sequence: TGTGCCACCAGCAGAGCAGCGGGGGGTCAAGAGACCCAGTACTTC.

V and J are TRBV6-1 and TRBJ1-5; 10 positions match TRBD1. Losses at the gene ends were 4 bases for V and 7 bases for J; bases not matched to a gene: 10. The length of the CDR3 is 16 residues. The germline CDR1 and CDR2 sequences are MNHNS and SASEGT. The CDR3, as DNA: TGTGCCAGCAGTGCCCGGGACAGGGGACGGAAGCAGCCCCAGCATTTT. Its translation is CASSARDRGRKQPQHF.